The 2 T cell receptor beta chains below all came from one sample that was sequenced in a study of blood T cell repertoires in COVID-19 (dated by TCRdb to about 2020). The library was built by means of the immunoSEQ multiplex PCR assay. TCRdb provides this immuneACCESS table in a form limited to in-frame rearrangements. Some clones are lacking; in checked studies, under half of them reflect an unresolved V gene, and why the rest are absent is not known. The sample table records about 26,000 clones; approximately 90% of these occur just once. Of the sample, 2.5% to 3.5% falls within the top ten clones. The specimen was peripheral blood. The receptor set was obtained from a human donor in a cohort sampled during active COVID-19.

The chain has TRBV7-2 and TRBJ1-3, with a weak D call TRBD1 (6 bases). V was pared by 4 bases and J by 4 bases, with 8 bases between. Germline lookup yields CDR1 SGHTA and CDR2 FQGNSA. The CDR3 is made up of 13 amino acids. The CDR3 here is CASSWGQGNTIYF. In nucleotides, the CDR3 is TGTGCCAGCAGCTGGGGACAAGGAAACACCATATATTTT.

The rearrangement links TRBV25-1 to TRBJ1-1; D is unresolved. Germline V gives CDR1 MGHDK, CDR2 SYGVNS. V was trimmed by 2 bases and J by 11 bases, leaving 12 bases between them. The CDR3 has 12 residues. CDR3 DNA: TGTGCCAGCAGTGAAGAGGGAAGATACGCTTTCTTT. It encodes CASSEEGRYAFF.